A selection of T cell receptor beta chains follows, all from one sample in a study of T cell responses to AZD1222 COVID-19 vaccine. Data came from immunoSEQ multiplex PCR; TCRdb stores just in-frame clones and leaves some out. Seen here are under 200,000 clones, 85% to 95% observed once, and the top ten hold less than 4.5%. Sequences were derived from peripheral blood, sampled 28 days after the second dose of the MenACWY control vaccine. Receptor source: an adult who received the MenACWY meningococcal vaccine as a control. CDR3s include the opening cysteine and the closing phenylalanine or tryptophan. The D gene is left open where the match is weak. Not all rows give a size; the values are once, few, many and, for expanded clones, a class.

>TRBJ1-1|TRBV30|.|.
CAWSYGFTEAFF
TGTGCCTGGAGTTACGGGTTCACTGAAGCTTTCTTT
>TRBJ2-7|TRBV30|TRBD1|.
CAWSPPAGQGVGEQYF
TGTGCCTGGAGTCCCCCTGCCGGACAGGGTGTGGGCGAGCAGTACTTC
>TRBJ1-6|TRBV5-1|.|.
CASSFDSPNNSLLHF
TGCGCCAGCAGCTTCGACTCCCCTAATAATTCACTCCTCCACTTT
>TRBJ1-2|TRBV5-1|TRBD1|.
CASSPETGGIDGYTF
TGCGCCAGCAGCCCAGAGACAGGGGGAATCGATGGCTACACCTTC
>TRBJ1-2|TRBV12-3/TRBV12-4|.|.
CASSPTDNYGYTF
TGTGCCAGCAGCCCGACGGATAACTATGGCTACACCTTC
>TRBJ1-1|TRBV24-1|.|.
CATQQGGPNTEAFF
TGTGCCACCCAGCAAGGGGGACCGAACACTGAAGCTTTCTTT
>TRBJ2-2|TRBV28|TRBD1|.
CASSPLGQGPNTGELFF
TGTGCCAGCAGTCCCCTAGGACAGGGACCGAACACCGGGGAGCTGTTTTTT
>TRBJ2-1|TRBV9|.|.
CASSVRPERGEQFF
TGTGCCAGCAGCGTGCGCCCTGAAAGAGGTGAGCAGTTCTTC
>TRBJ2-5|TRBV10-3|.|few
CAISELESTQYF
TGTGCCATCAGTGAACTAGAATCTACCCAGTACTTC
>TRBJ1-1|TRBV5-5|.|.
CASSFQGVHRMNTEAFF
TGTGCCAGCAGCTTCCAGGGTGTTCACCGCATGAACACTGAAGCTTTCTTT
>TRBJ2-3|TRBV11-2|.|.
CASSRMVQADTQYF
TGTGCCAGCAGCCGCATGGTACAAGCAGATACGCAGTATTTT
>TRBJ2-7|TRBV20-1|.|.
CSARSRKEQYF
TGCAGTGCTAGGTCCAGGAAGGAGCAGTACTTC
>TRBJ1-1|TRBV30|TRBD1|.
CAWSAGTGLLTEAFF
TGTGCCTGGAGTGCCGGGACAGGACTACTCACTGAAGCTTTCTTT
>TRBJ2-7|TRBV10-1|TRBD2|.
CARLGTSGLNEQYF
TGCGCCAGGTTGGGGACTAGCGGGCTAAACGAGCAGTACTTC
>TRBJ2-5|TRBV10-2|.|.
CASSDALARGETQYF
TGCGCCAGCAGTGACGCACTAGCCCGGGGGGAGACCCAGTACTTC
>TRBJ2-2|TRBV9|.|.
CASSVVQGYTGELFF
TGTGCCAGCAGCGTAGTCCAGGGTTACACCGGGGAGCTGTTTTTT
>TRBJ1-2|TRBV6-5|TRBD1|.
CASSYLTGARNGYTF
TGTGCCAGCAGTTACCTAACAGGGGCTCGAAATGGCTACACCTTC
>TRBJ1-1|TRBV30|TRBD1|.
CAWSVGTGYVAFF
TGTGCCTGGAGTGTAGGGACAGGGTATGTGGCTTTCTTT
>TRBJ1-6|TRBV30|.|.
CAWSVQLLSPLHF
TGTGCCTGGAGTGTACAGCTTCTCTCACCCCTCCACTTT
>TRBJ2-7|TRBV10-3|.|once
CATNWGAYEQYF
TGTGCCACCAACTGGGGGGCCTACGAGCAGTACTTC
>TRBJ2-7|TRBV28|.|.
CASIPTAGLRNEQYF
TGTGCCAGTATCCCAACCGCCGGGCTGCGCAACGAGCAGTACTTC
>TRBJ2-7|TRBV11-3|.|.
CASTPLGILEQYF
TGTGCCAGCACCCCGCTTGGCATTCTCGAGCAGTACTTC